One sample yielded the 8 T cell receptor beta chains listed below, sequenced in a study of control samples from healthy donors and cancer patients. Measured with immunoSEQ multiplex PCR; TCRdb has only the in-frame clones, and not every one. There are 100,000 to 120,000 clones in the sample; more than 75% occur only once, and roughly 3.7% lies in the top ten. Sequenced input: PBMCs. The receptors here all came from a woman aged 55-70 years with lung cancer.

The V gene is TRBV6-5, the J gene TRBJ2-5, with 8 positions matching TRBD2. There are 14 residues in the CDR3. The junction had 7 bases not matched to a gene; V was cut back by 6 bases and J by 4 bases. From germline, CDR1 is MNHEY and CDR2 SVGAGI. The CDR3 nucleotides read TGTGCCAGCAGATCTAGCGGGCGAGTAGAGACCCAGTACTTC. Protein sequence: CASRSSGRVETQYF.

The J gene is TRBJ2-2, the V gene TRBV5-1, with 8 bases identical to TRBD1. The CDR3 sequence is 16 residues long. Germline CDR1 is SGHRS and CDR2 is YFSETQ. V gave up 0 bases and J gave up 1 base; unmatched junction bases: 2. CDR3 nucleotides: TGCGCCAGCAGCTTGGCCGGACAGGGGAACACCGGGGAGCTGTTTTTT. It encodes CASSLAGQGNTGELFF.

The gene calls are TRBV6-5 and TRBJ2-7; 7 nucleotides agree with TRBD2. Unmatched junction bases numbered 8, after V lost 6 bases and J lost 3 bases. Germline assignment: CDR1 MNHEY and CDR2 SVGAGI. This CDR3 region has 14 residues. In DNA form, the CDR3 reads TGTGCCAGCAGGTCGGGAGGACTAAACTACGAGCAGTACTTC. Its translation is CASRSGGLNYEQYF.

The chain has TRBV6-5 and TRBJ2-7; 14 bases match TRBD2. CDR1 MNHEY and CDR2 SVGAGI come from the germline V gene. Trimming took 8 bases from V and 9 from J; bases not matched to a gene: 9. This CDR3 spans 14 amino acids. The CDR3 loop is CASSAGLAGVVQYF. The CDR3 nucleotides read TGTGCCAGCTCGGCGGGACTAGCGGGAGTTGTGCAGTACTTC.

The CDR3 region is CASSFKIGGGNEQFF. The CDR3 coding sequence is TGTGCCAGCAGTTTCAAGATTGGCGGAGGGAATGAGCAGTTCTTC. The rearrangement links TRBV2 to TRBJ2-1; TRBD2 might be the D (6 bases). V was trimmed by 5 bases and J by 7 bases, leaving 18 bases between them. In germline, CDR1 is SNHLY, CDR2 FYNNEI. The CDR3 sequence is 15 residues long.

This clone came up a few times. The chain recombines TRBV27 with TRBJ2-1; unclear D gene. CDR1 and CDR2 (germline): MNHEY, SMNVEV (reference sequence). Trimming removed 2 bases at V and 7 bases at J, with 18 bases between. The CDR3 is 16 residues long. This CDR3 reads CASSLRSAVEWNEQFF. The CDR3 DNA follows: TGTGCCAGCAGTTTAAGGAGCGCGGTCGAATGGAATGAGCAGTTCTTC.

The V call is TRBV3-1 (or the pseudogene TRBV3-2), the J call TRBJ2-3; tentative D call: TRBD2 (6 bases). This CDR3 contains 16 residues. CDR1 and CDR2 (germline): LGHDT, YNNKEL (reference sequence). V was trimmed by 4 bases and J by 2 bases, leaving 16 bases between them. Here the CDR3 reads CASSRLKGGDTDTQYF. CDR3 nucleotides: TGTGCCAGCAGCCGACTGAAAGGCGGGGACACAGATACGCAGTATTTT.

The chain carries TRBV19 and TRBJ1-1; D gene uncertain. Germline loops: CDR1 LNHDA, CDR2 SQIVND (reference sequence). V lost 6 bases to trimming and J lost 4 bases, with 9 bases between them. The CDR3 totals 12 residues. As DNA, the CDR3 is TGTGCCAGTAGCGGGCCAGGCACTGAAGCTTTCTTT. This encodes CASSGPGTEAFF.